The present TCR beta chain was sequenced within a study of response to subunit inactivated influenza vaccine. Study-wide results and caveats: The authors offered the suggestion that each seasonal influenza vaccination recruits few new T cells.

MiXCR, run by TCRdb on the RT-PCR reads, gives a single entry per CDR3 protein. Seen here are 250,000 to 350,000 distinct CDR3 sequences, around 20% observed once, and the top ten hold 10%. To note about this clonotype: Its antigen is unknown.

V lost 2 bases, J lost 6 bases, and 5 bases stayed unmatched. CDR1 is LNHDA and CDR2 is SQIVND in the germline V gene (reference sequence). The CDR3 totals 14 residues. V and J are TRBV19 and TRBJ2-5; 8 positions match TRBD1. This sequence originates from a man aged 50 to 75 who received an inactivated influenza vaccine. The starting material was PBMCs from blood, obtained less than 22 months after vaccination. The CDR3 is CASSISGQGKTQYF. CDR3 bases: TGTGCCAGTAGTATATCTGGACAGGGAAAGACCCAGTACTTC.